The 24 T cell receptor beta chains below were found in one sample sequenced in a study of shared clonotypes between healthy human individuals. Repertoires were generated with immunoSEQ multiplex PCR, while TCRdb's copy carries only in-frame clones and drops some. The table records roughly 2.4 million clones, approximately 96% of them present only once. Sequences were obtained from naive CD4+ T cells sorted from blood. Subset reported: CD45RA+ positively selected. Receptors were obtained from a man between 18 and 35 years old in good health.

As for this clone: This sample also contains other DNA sequences that code for the same CDR3. The rearrangement joins TRBV5-1 to TRBJ2-3; 7 bases match TRBD1. This CDR3 is built from 14 residues. Trimming took 0 bases from V and 4 from J; bases not matched to a gene: 2. Germline values: CDR1 SGHRS, CDR2 YFSETQ. The CDR3 sequence is CASSLGQGPDTQYF. CDR3 bases: TGCGCCAGCAGCTTGGGACAGGGCCCAGATACGCAGTATTTT. The full variable domain, with the rest looked up from reference TRBV5-1 and TRBJ2-3, is KAGVTQTPRYLIKTRGQQVTLSCSPISGHRSVSWYQQTPGQGLQFLFEYFSETQRNKGNFPGRFSGRQFSNSRSEMNVSTLELGDSALYLCASSLGQGPDTQYFGPGTRLTVL.

V usage is TRBV5-8 and J usage is TRBJ2-7; 8 bases align to TRBD2. The ends lost 3 bases at V and 3 bases at J; junction bases unmatched: 5. CDR3 length equals 14 residues. CDR1 and CDR2 from the germline V gene are SGHTS and YDEGEE. The CDR3 protein is CASSWVSGNYEQYF. CDR3 bases: TGTGCCAGCAGCTGGGTTAGCGGGAACTACGAGCAGTACTTC.

V gene TRBV30 combines with J gene TRBJ1-6; D not certain. The CDR3 extends over 12 amino acids. CDR1 and CDR2 (germline): GTSNPN, SVGIG (reference sequence). Trimming cost V 8 bases and J 2 bases, with 7 bases left between them. For the CDR3, the DNA is TGTGCCCACGGGACCTATAATTCACCCCTCCACTTT. Its protein product is CAHGTYNSPLHF.

The CDR3 protein is CASSLSGTVQETQYF. In DNA form, the CDR3 reads TGTGCCAGCAGCCTCTCCGGGACAGTCCAAGAGACCCAGTACTTC. This chain links TRBV7-3 with TRBJ2-5; 7 nucleotides agree with TRBD1. The CDR3 length is 15 residues. Trimming removed 5 bases from V and 1 base from J; junction bases left unmatched: 7. The germline V gene encodes CDR1 SGHTA and CDR2 FQGTGA.

The rearrangement links TRBV9 to TRBJ2-2; D unresolved. Germline CDR1 and CDR2: SGDLS and YYNGEE. Trimming stripped 3 bases from V and 7 bases from J, with 22 bases between. This CDR3 spans 17 amino acids. The CDR3 sequence is CASSAPLPGRGIGELFF. The CDR3 DNA is TGTGCCAGCAGCGCGCCTTTACCGGGCCGAGGAATCGGGGAGCTGTTTTTT.

The V and J genes are TRBV28 and TRBJ1-2; D uncertain. The V gene's germline CDR1 is MDHEN and CDR2 SYDVKM. The CDR3 is 13 amino acids. The V end lost 2 bases, the J end lost 6 bases, and 10 bases lay between the germline ends. The CDR3 coding sequence is TGTGCCAGCAGTTTAGAAAGGGTCCATGGCTACACCTTC. Translated, it gives CASSLERVHGYTF.

J is TRBJ1-6 and V is TRBV2; TRBD1 matches 10 bases. This CDR3 spans 18 amino acids. Germline lookup yields CDR1 SNHLY and CDR2 FYNNEI. With V trimmed by 7 bases and J by 5 bases, 14 bases remained unmatched. The CDR3 loop reads CASNGMDRGIKNNSPLHF. The CDR3 nucleotides are TGTGCCAGCAATGGAATGGACAGGGGGATCAAGAATAATTCACCCCTCCACTTT.

V is TRBV7-8 and J is TRBJ2-7; maybe TRBD1 (6 bases). Trimming took 1 base from V and 2 from J, leaving 15 bases between them. The CDR3 is 16 amino acids. Germline CDR1 reads SGHVS; CDR2 reads FQNEAQ. In nucleotides, the CDR3 is TGTGCCAGCAGCTTAGGTGGAAACAGGGACCCCTACGAGCAGTACTTC. It specifies CASSLGGNRDPYEQYF.

The rearrangement uses TRBV6-6 and TRBJ2-1, with D maybe TRBD2 (6 bases). The germline V gene encodes CDR1 MNHNY and CDR2 SVGAGI (reference sequence). The V end was cut by 6 bases, the J end by 10 bases, with 19 bases between. This CDR3 is 14 amino acids long. The CDR3 loop is CASSPPTSSREQFF. For the CDR3, the DNA is TGTGCCAGCAGCCCGCCGACTAGTTCTCGGGAGCAGTTCTTC.

There are a few counts of this clone. The same CDR3 arises from other DNA sequences in this sample as well. V and J are TRBV2 and TRBJ2-5; no clear D gene. Germline CDR1 SNHLY, CDR2 FYNNEI. The CDR3 loop spans 11 amino acids. V lost 4 bases to trimming and J lost 5 bases, with 5 bases between them. The CDR3, as DNA: TGTGCCAGCAGTGTCGGGGAGACCCAGTACTTC. Its protein is CASSVGETQYF.

The genes are TRBV6-1 and TRBJ2-2; TRBD1 matches at 9 bases. Germline assignment: CDR1 MNHNS and CDR2 SASEGT. V trimming: 5 bases; J trimming: 7 bases; junction bases outside the gene matches: 5. This CDR3 comprises 14 residues. For the CDR3, the DNA is TGTGCCAGCAGTAAACAGGGGGCGGGCGGGGAGCTGTTTTTT. This encodes CASSKQGAGGELFF.

This chain connects TRBV12-5 to TRBJ1-6, with 8 bases aligning to TRBD1. V lost 5 bases and J lost 7; bases outside the gene matches: 19. This CDR3 comprises 19 residues. Germline-derived CDR1 and CDR2 are LGHNT and FRNRAP. The CDR3: CASGARRDRQPLINSPLHF. The CDR3 coding sequence is TGTGCTAGTGGTGCTAGGCGGGACAGGCAACCTTTGATAAATTCACCCCTCCACTTT.

This rearrangement joins TRBV18 to TRBJ1-3, with 7 bases that match TRBD1. Germline V lookup: CDR1 KGHSH, CDR2 LQKENI. The CDR3 length is 14 residues. Trimming took 5 bases from V and 4 from J; bases not matched to a gene: 5. The CDR3, as DNA: TGTGCCAGCTCAGAGGGGGCGACCGGAAACACCATATATTTT. Translation: CASSEGATGNTIYF.

In DNA form, the CDR3 reads TGTGCCAGCAGCGCAGGGGAACCGCTCGAAAAACTGTTTTTT. Its protein is CASSAGEPLEKLFF. V is TRBV5-8 and J is TRBJ1-4; perhaps TRBD1 as D (6 bases). Germline V gene sequence: CDR1 SGHTS, CDR2 YDEGEE. V was clipped by 4 bases and J by 8 bases, with 15 bases between them. The CDR3 runs to 14 residues.

The gene calls are TRBV11-2 and TRBJ1-5; unclear D gene. The CDR3 covers 13 residues. Trimming shortened V by 4 bases and J by 3 bases, and 7 bases separated the two germline ends. The V gene's germline CDR1 is SGHAT and CDR2 FQNNGV. CDR3 residues: CASSSQPNQPQHF. Here the CDR3 DNA reads TGTGCCAGCAGCTCTCAGCCCAATCAGCCCCAGCATTTT.

The V call is TRBV28, the J call TRBJ1-5; 8 bases line up with TRBD1. Germline-derived CDR1 and CDR2 are MDHEN and SYDVKM. CDR3 length: 16 amino acids. V was pared by 3 bases and J by 0 bases, with 4 bases of the junction left unmatched. CDR3 sequence (DNA): TGTGCCAGCAGTTTTGGGACAGGATATAGCAATCAGCCCCAGCATTTT. It yields the protein CASSFGTGYSNQPQHF.

The chain joins TRBV7-9 to TRBJ1-6; D remains unclear. Trimming cost V 1 base and J 8 bases, with 12 bases left between them. The CDR3 runs 15 residues. Per the germline V gene, CDR1 is SEHNR and CDR2 is FQNEAQ (reference sequence). CDR3 amino acids: CASSLDGSWHSPLHF. Here the CDR3 DNA reads TGTGCCAGCAGCTTAGACGGCAGCTGGCATTCACCCCTCCACTTT.

This clone was detected once. V and J are TRBV7-3 and TRBJ2-2; no clear D. The CDR3 spans 16 residues. Germline CDR1 is SGHTA and CDR2 is FQGTGA. V was shortened by 0 bases and J by 7 bases, with 15 bases between the two germline ends. The CDR3 DNA reads as TGTGCCAGCAGCTTAACCAGCCGACCCAAGGACGGGGAGCTGTTTTTT. The encoded protein is CASSLTSRPKDGELFF.

The J gene is TRBJ1-6, the V gene TRBV2; unclear D gene. From germline, CDR1 is SNHLY and CDR2 FYNNEI. There are 16 residues in the CDR3. V was clipped by 5 bases and J by 0 bases, with 11 bases between them. DNA of the CDR3: TGTGCCAGCAGTAACGGACCGAGCTCCTATAATTCACCCCTCCACTTT. It translates to CASSNGPSSYNSPLHF.

The rearrangement links TRBV5-1 to TRBJ2-1; D remains ambiguous. The ends were cut back, 4 bases at V and 6 bases at J, with 14 bases in the middle. Germline values: CDR1 SGHRS, CDR2 YFSETQ. CDR3 length equals 14 residues. For the CDR3, the DNA is TGCGCCAGCAGCCCACGTATCTTGGCCAATGAGCAGTTCTTC. It yields the protein CASSPRILANEQFF.

The V gene is TRBV28, the J gene TRBJ2-5, with D possibly being TRBD2 (5 bases). The CDR3 has 13 residues. The germline gives CDR1 MDHEN, CDR2 SYDVKM. The germline V and J ends were trimmed by 5 bases and 5 bases, with 12 bases remaining between them. The CDR3 nucleotides read TGTGCCAGCAGTAGCTGGACTCCGGAGACCCAGTACTTC. Encoded protein: CASSSWTPETQYF.

The CDR3 DNA reads TGTGCTAGTGGTTTGGGCTCCGGTCACGGATGGACCCAGTACTTC. It encodes CASGLGSGHGWTQYF. The V call is TRBV12-5, the J call TRBJ2-5; the D is unclear. Germline values: CDR1 LGHNT, CDR2 FRNRAP. V was cut by 1 base and J by 7 bases, with 16 bases left in between. This CDR3 is 15 amino acids long. Full variable domain (rest looked up from reference TRBV12-5 and TRBJ2-5): DARVTQTPRHKVTEMGQEVTMRCQPILGHNTVFWYRQTMMQGLELLAYFRNRAPLDDSGMPKDRFSAEMPDATLATLKIQPSEPRDSAVYFCASGLGSGHGWTQYFGPGTRLLVL.

This sequence joins TRBV19 and TRBJ1-1; D perhaps matches TRBD1 (5 bases). Between the trimmed V and J ends, which lost 1 base and 4 bases, there was a span of 13 bases. Germline V lookup: CDR1 LNHDA, CDR2 SQIVND (reference sequence). The CDR3 has 15 residues. The CDR3, as DNA: TGTGCCAGTAGTATAGTGGGGGGGGTCGGCACTGAAGCTTTCTTT. Amino acids: CASSIVGGVGTEAFF.

The V and J genes are TRBV6-5 and TRBJ1-3; D is undetermined. Germline CDR1 is MNHEY and CDR2 is SVGAGI. V lost 5 bases, J lost 0 bases, and 11 bases lay in between. The CDR3 consists of 15 residues. Here the CDR3 DNA reads TGTGCCAGCAGTACGGGGTGGGTCTCTGGAAACACCATATATTTT. It specifies CASSTGWVSGNTIYF.